One and the same sample provided the 12 T cell receptor beta chains below, sequenced in a study of T cells after yellow fever vaccination. TCRdb itself ran the 5' RACE reads through MiXCR, one entry per CDR3 protein. The profile covers around 200,000 distinct CDR3 sequences, with roughly 9.6% appearing a single time and 36% taken by the ten largest. The sample here was CD8+ T cells sorted from PBMCs, taken 15 days after the yellow fever booster vaccination. The receptors here all came from a man younger than 35 who received the YFV17D yellow fever vaccine.

This clonotype came up a few times. The chain has TRBV7-9 and TRBJ1-3; possibly TRBD1 for D (5 bases). The V and J ends lost 5 bases and 5 bases respectively, with 10 bases between them. This CDR3 is 13 amino acids long. Germline CDR1 is SEHNR and CDR2 is FQNEAQ (reference sequence). This chain's CDR3 is CASSPWDRNTIYF. Here the CDR3 DNA reads TGTGCCAGCAGCCCATGGGACCGAAACACCATATATTTT.

The chain recombines TRBV29-1 with TRBJ2-1; the match to TRBD1 covers 10 bases. CDR1 is SQVTM, CDR2 ANQGSEA, per germline. CDR3 length: 11 residues. The junction had 5 bases not matched to a gene; V was cut back by 6 bases and J by 12 bases. CDR3 DNA sequence: TGCAGCGTCAACCGGGACAGGGGGCAGTTCTTC. Protein product: CSVNRDRGQFF.

This rearrangement joins TRBV3-1 to TRBJ1-2, with D uncertain. The V end lost 0 bases, the J end lost 0 bases, and 11 bases lay between the germline ends. Germline V gives CDR1 LGHDT, CDR2 YNNKEL (reference sequence). The CDR3 is made up of 16 amino acids. This CDR3 reads CASSQDPTEANYGYTF. CDR3 nucleotides: TGTGCCAGCAGCCAAGACCCCACCGAGGCTAACTATGGCTACACCTTC.

By its share, this clonotype is medium-sized. The chain carries TRBV6-1 and TRBJ1-2, with 8 positions matching TRBD1. The V segment lost 3 bases and the J segment 0 bases; nucleotides outside the gene matches: 3. Germline lookup yields CDR1 MNHNS and CDR2 SASEGT. This CDR3 is built from 15 residues. CDR3 sequence: CASSETGATNYGYTF. The DNA of the CDR3 is TGTGCCAGCAGTGAGACAGGGGCAACTAACTATGGCTACACCTTC.

The V gene is TRBV7-8, the J gene TRBJ1-5; no definite D call. Per the germline V gene, CDR1 is SGHVS and CDR2 is FQNEAQ. Trimming pared 4 bases from V and 4 bases from J, leaving 8 bases between. The CDR3 sequence is 13 residues long. CDR3 region: CASSSTENQPQHF. In DNA form, the CDR3 reads TGTGCCAGCAGCTCGACGGAAAATCAGCCCCAGCATTTT.

The chain employs TRBV4-1 and TRBJ1-1, with TRBD1 as a possible D gene (6 bases). Germline-derived CDR1 and CDR2 are MGHRA and YSYEKL. V was shortened by 3 bases and J by 1 base, with 15 bases between the two germline ends. CDR3 length equals 16 residues. The CDR3 DNA reads as TGCGCCAGCAGCCAGCTTGTCGGGGGCTGGAACACTGAAGCTTTCTTT. Amino acid sequence: CASSQLVGGWNTEAFF.

The chain employs TRBV11-2 and TRBJ2-7, with D unresolved. CDR3 length: 13 residues. CDR1 and CDR2 from the germline V gene are SGHAT and FQNNGV. V lost 3 bases, J lost 7 bases, and 13 bases lay in between. The CDR3 sequence: CASSLGSQWEQYF. CDR3 in DNA: TGTGCCAGCAGCTTGGGTAGCCAGTGGGAGCAGTACTTC.

This clonotype was found many times. The rearrangement joins TRBV5-6 to TRBJ2-2; D uncertain. This CDR3 comprises 11 residues. Germline CDR1 reads SGHDT; CDR2 reads YYEEEE. V lost 4 bases to trimming and J lost 10 bases, with 8 bases between them. CDR3 in amino acids: CASSTNEELFF. The CDR3 nucleotides are TGTGCCAGCAGCACGAACGAGGAGCTGTTTTTT.

This clonotype was detected many times. V usage is TRBV7-9 and J usage is TRBJ1-2, with TRBD1 matching over 7 bases. Germline CDR1 reads SEHNR; CDR2 reads FQNEAQ (reference sequence). The V gene end was trimmed by 2 bases and the J gene end by 0 bases; junction bases not matched to a gene: 9. The CDR3 contains 17 residues. The CDR3 sequence is CASSLLGGDTSNYGYTF. In nucleotides, the CDR3 is TGTGCCAGCAGCTTATTAGGGGGCGATACCTCTAACTATGGCTACACCTTC.

This chain joins TRBV7-2 and TRBJ1-2; D unresolved. Trimming removed 5 bases at V and 5 bases at J, with 18 bases between. Germline-derived CDR1 and CDR2 are SGHTA and FQGNSA. This CDR3 is 15 amino acids long. The CDR3 sequence is CASSPTLLRRYGYTF. The DNA of the CDR3 is TGTGCCAGCAGCCCCACTCTCCTCCGACGGTATGGCTACACCTTC.

The J gene is TRBJ2-3, the V gene TRBV24-1, with 12 bases matching TRBD2. Germline CDR1 and CDR2: KGHDR and SFDVKD. V trimming: 6 bases; J trimming: 4 bases; junction bases outside the gene matches: 4. The CDR3 extends over 15 amino acids. This chain's CDR3 is CATSTTSGGADTQYF. The CDR3 DNA reads as TGTGCCACCAGTACGACTAGCGGGGGCGCAGATACGCAGTATTTT.

This clonotype occurred a few times. The V and J genes are TRBV5-6 and TRBJ2-1, with a possible D match to TRBD1 (5 bases). The CDR3 extends over 13 amino acids. In germline, CDR1 is SGHDT, CDR2 YYEEEE. V was pared by 1 base and J by 6 bases, with 8 bases between. Here the CDR3 DNA reads TGTGCCAGCAGCTTGCAGGGTTTCAATGAGCAGTTCTTC. This sequence encodes CASSLQGFNEQFF.